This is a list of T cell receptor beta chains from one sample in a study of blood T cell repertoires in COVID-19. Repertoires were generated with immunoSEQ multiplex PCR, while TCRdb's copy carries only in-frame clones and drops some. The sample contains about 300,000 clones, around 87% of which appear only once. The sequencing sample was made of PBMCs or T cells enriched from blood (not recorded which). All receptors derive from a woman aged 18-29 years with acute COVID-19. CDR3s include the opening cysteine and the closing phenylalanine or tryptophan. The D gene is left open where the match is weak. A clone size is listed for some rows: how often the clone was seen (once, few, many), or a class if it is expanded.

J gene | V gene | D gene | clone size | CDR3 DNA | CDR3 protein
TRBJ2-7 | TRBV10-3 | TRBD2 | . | TGTGCCATCAGTGACCGACTAGCGGGCGGATACGAGCAGTACTTC | CAISDRLAGGYEQYF
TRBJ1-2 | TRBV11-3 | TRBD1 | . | TGTGCCAGCAGCCTGGGGACAGGAGGGTATGGCTACACCTTC | CASSLGTGGYGYTF
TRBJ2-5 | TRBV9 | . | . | TGTGCCAGCAGCGTAGGGGGAAGGGGCGGAGCAGAGACCCAGTACTTC | CASSVGGRGGAETQYF
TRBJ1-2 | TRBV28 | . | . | TGTGCCAGCAGTCACCAGGACAGTCCCCCCTATGGCTACACCTTC | CASSHQDSPPYGYTF
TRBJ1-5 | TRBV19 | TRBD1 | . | TGTGCCAGTAGTATGGGACAGCCTCATCAGCCCCAGCATTTT | CASSMGQPHQPQHF
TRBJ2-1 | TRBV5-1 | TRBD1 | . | TGCGCCAGTAGACTTATCCGGGACAGATACAATGAGCAGTTCTTC | CASRLIRDRYNEQFF
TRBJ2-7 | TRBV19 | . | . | TGTGCCAGTAGTATATATCCGCCCCCGACAGGTTGGTCTAATGAGCAGTACTTC | CASSIYPPPTGWSNEQYF
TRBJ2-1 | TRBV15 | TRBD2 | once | TGTGCCACCAGCAGAGCCCTAGCGGCAAATGAGCAGTTCTTC | CATSRALAANEQFF
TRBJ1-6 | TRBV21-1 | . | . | TGTGCCAGCAGCAAAGAATCAAGGGGTAATTCACCCCTCCACTTT | CASSKESRGNSPLHF
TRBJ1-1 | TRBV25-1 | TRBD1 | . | TGTGCCAGCAGCAGACAGGGGCCTGATTATACGTACACTGAAGCTTTCTTT | CASSRQGPDYTYTEAFF
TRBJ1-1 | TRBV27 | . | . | TGTGCCAGCAGTTTACTAGCGGGCCCGAACACTGAAGCTTTCTTT | CASSLLAGPNTEAFF
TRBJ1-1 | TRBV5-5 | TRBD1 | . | TGTGCCAGCAGCTTGGATTGGGCAGGGGGGACTGAAGCTTTCTTT | CASSLDWAGGTEAFF
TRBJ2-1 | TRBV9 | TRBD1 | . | TGTGCCAGCAGCGTCTCAGGGGGACCTTACAATGAGCAGTTCTTC | CASSVSGGPYNEQFF
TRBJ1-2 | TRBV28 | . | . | TGTGCCAGCAGTTTAAATCCGAGGGACTATGGCTACACCTTC | CASSLNPRDYGYTF
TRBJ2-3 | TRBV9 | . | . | TGTGCCAGCAGCGTAGAACTCCTAAGCACAGATACGCAGTATTTT | CASSVELLSTDTQYF
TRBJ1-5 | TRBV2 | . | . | TGTGCCAGCAGGTTGGGGGGGAATCAGCCCCAGCATTTT | CASRLGGNQPQHF
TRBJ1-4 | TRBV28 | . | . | TGTGCCAGCAGTCAAACCCTCCGGGACATGTATGAAAAACTGTTTTTT | CASSQTLRDMYEKLFF
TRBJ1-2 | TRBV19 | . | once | TGTGCCAGTAGTTTACTCCCCCGAGAGGGCTACACCTTC | CASSLLPREGYTF
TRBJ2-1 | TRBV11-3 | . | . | TGTGCCAGCAGCTTAGGTCTCGGAGGTGGCGGTGCCTACAATGAGCAGTTCTTC | CASSLGLGGGGAYNEQFF
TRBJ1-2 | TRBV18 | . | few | TGTGCCAGCTCCGACATGGGTATTGACTATGGCTACACCTTC | CASSDMGIDYGYTF
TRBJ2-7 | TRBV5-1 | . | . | TGCGCCAGCAGCCCCCCGACTAGATGGCCCTACGAGCAGTACTTC | CASSPPTRWPYEQYF
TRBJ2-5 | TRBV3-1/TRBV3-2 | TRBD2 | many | TGTGCCAGCAGCGAGGGTAGCGGGACCCAAGAGACCCAGTACTTC | CASSEGSGTQETQYF